The 19 T cell receptor beta chains below come from one sample, sequenced in a study of shared clonotypes between healthy human individuals. Data came from immunoSEQ multiplex PCR; TCRdb stores just in-frame clones and leaves some out. The sample has hundreds of thousands of clones, 90% to 96% seen once. Sequencing was performed on naive CD4+ T cells sorted from blood. Subset meaning: CD45RA+ positively selected. All receptors come from a young woman in good health.

The chain is built from TRBV4-2 and TRBJ2-7; 7 bases map to TRBD2. Trimming at V came to 5 bases and at J to 4 bases, leaving 14 bases not matched to a gene. Germline V gives CDR1 LGHNA, CDR2 YNFKEQ. This CDR3 has 16 amino acids. The CDR3 DNA is TGTGCCAGCAGCTTCACGGCATGGGGAGGGATATACGAGCAGTACTTC. As protein: CASSFTAWGGIYEQYF.

This clone was seen a handful of times. The chain uses TRBV7-3 and TRBJ2-3, with TRBD2 matching 13 bases. Germline CDR1 SGHTA, CDR2 FQGTGA. CDR3 length equals 15 residues. The junction had 0 bases not matched to a gene; V was cut back by 2 bases and J by 4 bases. The DNA for the CDR3 is TGTGCCAGCAGCTTAGGACTAGCGGGAGCAGATACGCAGTATTTT. Protein sequence: CASSLGLAGADTQYF.

The chain couples TRBV2 to TRBJ2-7, with no clear D. CDR1 is SNHLY and CDR2 is FYNNEI in the germline V gene. This CDR3 contains 15 residues. V lost 5 bases and J lost 3, with 17 bases in between. The CDR3 DNA is TGTGCCAGCAGTCCGGGTCCAAAAGATAACTACGAGCAGTACTTC. This encodes CASSPGPKDNYEQYF.

This clone was picked up one time. The V gene is TRBV7-9, the J gene TRBJ2-2; no clear D. There are 12 residues in the CDR3. From germline, CDR1 is SEHNR and CDR2 FQNEAQ (reference sequence). With 4 bases removed from V and 5 bases from J, the gap between germline ends came to 5 bases. The CDR3 here is CASSSLTGELFF. In DNA, the CDR3 is TGTGCCAGCAGCTCCTTAACCGGGGAGCTGTTTTTT.

The chain has TRBV5-1 and TRBJ2-6; D may be TRBD1 (5 bases). Germline V CDR1 and CDR2: SGHRS, YFSETQ. V shed 7 bases and J shed 6 bases, with 17 bases lying between them. The CDR3 runs 15 residues. The DNA for the CDR3 is TGCGCCAGCTCGAGCAGGGTGCCTTCGGCCAACGTCCTGACTTTC. Encoded protein: CASSSRVPSANVLTF.

The rearrangement links TRBV6-1 to TRBJ2-1; perhaps D is TRBD1 or TRBD2 (6 bases each). Germline V gives CDR1 MNHNS, CDR2 SASEGT. V dropped 8 bases and J dropped 2 bases, with 16 bases sitting between them. The CDR3 is 15 residues long. The chain's CDR3 is CASLRGGTTYNEQFF. CDR3 nucleotide sequence: TGTGCCAGCCTTAGGGGCGGGACAACCTACAATGAGCAGTTCTTC.

The chain has TRBV19 and TRBJ1-1; D unresolved. Trimming shortened V by 6 bases and J by 1 base, and 12 bases separated the two germline ends. The CDR3 contains 14 residues. Germline-derived CDR1 and CDR2 are LNHDA and SQIVND (reference sequence). The CDR3 DNA reads TGTGCCAGTAGCCTCGGTAATCCGAACACTGAAGCTTTCTTT. Protein: CASSLGNPNTEAFF.

J is TRBJ2-1 and V is TRBV27, with a weak D call TRBD1 (7 bases). The V gene lost 2 bases and the J gene lost 4 bases, with 12 bases spanning the gap. The CDR3 length is 15 residues. In germline, CDR1 is MNHEY, CDR2 SMNVEV (reference sequence). This CDR3 is CASSLLAGQYNEQFF. The DNA of the CDR3 is TGTGCCAGCAGTTTACTGGCGGGACAGTACAATGAGCAGTTCTTC.

The chain uses TRBV28 and TRBJ1-2, with D maybe TRBD1 (6 bases). V was shortened by 5 bases and J by 0 bases, with 16 bases between the two germline ends. This CDR3 has 16 residues. Germline values: CDR1 MDHEN, CDR2 SYDVKM. In DNA, the CDR3 is TGTGCCAGCAGTGGACCGGGGGGCCTAGCTAACTATGGCTACACCTTC. This sequence encodes CASSGPGGLANYGYTF.

The chain's CDR3 is CASSHPLAGAGNEQFF. CDR3 bases: TGCGCCAGCAGCCATCCTCTAGCGGGAGCGGGGAATGAGCAGTTCTTC. V gene TRBV5-1 combines with J gene TRBJ2-1; 10 nucleotides line up with TRBD2. V gave up 4 bases and J gave up 7 bases; unmatched junction bases: 11. Per the germline V gene, CDR1 is SGHRS and CDR2 is YFSETQ. The CDR3 spans 16 residues. Full variable domain (rest looked up from reference TRBV5-1 and TRBJ2-1): KAGVTQTPRYLIKTRGQQVTLSCSPISGHRSVSWYQQTPGQGLQFLFEYFSETQRNKGNFPGRFSGRQFSNSRSEMNVSTLELGDSALYLCASSHPLAGAGNEQFFGPGTRLTVL.

This clone was picked up one time. The V and J genes are TRBV6-5 and TRBJ1-5, with a tentative D call TRBD1 (6 bases). V lost 6 bases and J lost 0, with 12 bases in between. CDR1 and CDR2 from the germline V gene are MNHEY and SVGAGI. This CDR3 spans 15 amino acids. CDR3 amino acids: CASRQQGLSNQPQHF. As DNA, the CDR3 is TGTGCCAGCAGACAACAGGGACTTAGCAATCAGCCCCAGCATTTT.

This clone was observed once. This chain links TRBV15 with TRBJ2-6; D may be TRBD1 (7 bases). V was trimmed by 5 bases and J by 4 bases, leaving 18 bases between them. Germline V gives CDR1 LNHNV, CDR2 YYDKDF (reference sequence). The CDR3 spans 17 residues. The CDR3 protein is CATSQTTGRIGANVLTF. In DNA form, the CDR3 reads TGTGCCACCAGCCAAACGACAGGGAGGATAGGGGCCAACGTCCTGACTTTC.

The chain's CDR3 is CASSRDSPYEQYF. The CDR3 region has the DNA TGTGCCAGCAGCCGGGACTCACCCTACGAGCAGTACTTC. J is TRBJ2-5 and V is TRBV28; TRBD2 is a possible D gene (6 bases). The J call may be incorrect, as the DNA end agrees better with TRBJ2-7. The CDR3 length is 13 residues. In germline, CDR1 is MDHEN, CDR2 SYDVKM.

The chain has TRBV5-4 and TRBJ2-7; D is possibly TRBD2 (7 bases). CDR1 SGHNT and CDR2 YYREEE come from the germline V gene (reference sequence). The V and J ends lost 0 bases and 3 bases respectively, with 13 bases between them. This CDR3 has 15 residues. This CDR3 reads CASSLGAGDIYEQYF. The CDR3 DNA is TGTGCCAGCAGCTTGGGGGCGGGGGACATCTACGAGCAGTACTTC.

V and J are TRBV18 and TRBJ2-2; D is perhaps TRBD1 (6 bases). The V end was cut by 3 bases, the J end by 5 bases, with 13 bases between. CDR3 length equals 15 residues. Germline V gene data show CDR1 as KGHSH and CDR2 as LQKENI. The CDR3 sequence: CASSPRDMTTGELFF. CDR3 bases: TGTGCCAGCTCACCCCGGGACATGACAACCGGGGAGCTGTTTTTT.

This chain links TRBV28 with TRBJ1-5; tentative D call: TRBD1 (5 bases). Germline V gene sequence: CDR1 MDHEN, CDR2 SYDVKM. V was cut by 7 bases and J by 4 bases, with 8 bases left in between. This CDR3 spans 12 amino acids. This CDR3 reads CASKQGNQPQHF. The CDR3 region has the DNA TGTGCCAGCAAGCAGGGAAATCAGCCCCAGCATTTT.

The rearrangement joins TRBV10-3 to TRBJ2-6; TRBD2 is a possible D gene (5 bases). The V gene lost 10 bases and the J gene lost 0 bases, with 16 bases spanning the gap. CDR1 is ENHRY, CDR2 SYGVKD, per germline. The CDR3 has 16 amino acids. DNA of the CDR3: TGTGCCACCGGGCGGGCTGTCGGCTCTGGGGCCAACGTCCTGACTTTC. Encoded protein: CATGRAVGSGANVLTF.

The chain has TRBV7-9 and TRBJ2-1; 13 bases fit TRBD2. CDR1 and CDR2 from the germline V gene are SEHNR and FQNEAQ (reference sequence). This CDR3 is 19 amino acids long. V shed 3 bases, J shed 1 base, and the junction held 9 bases outside the gene matches. CDR3 in amino acids: CASSFPRTSGSFSYNEQFF. In nucleotides, the CDR3 is TGTGCCAGCAGCTTTCCGCGGACTAGCGGGAGTTTTTCCTACAATGAGCAGTTCTTC.

This chain joins TRBV11-3 and TRBJ1-1; TRBD1 agrees at 7 bases. Germline CDR1 is SGHNT and CDR2 is YENEEA. The CDR3 loop spans 15 amino acids. The ends lost 2 bases at V and 0 bases at J; junction bases unmatched: 3. The CDR3 sequence: CASSLQGGMNTEAFF. DNA for the CDR3: TGTGCCAGCAGCTTACAGGGGGGAATGAACACTGAAGCTTTCTTT.